The 27 T cell receptor beta chains below come from one sample, sequenced in a study of T-cell reconstitution after alpha-beta-depleted transplantation in children. For TCRbeta, the library was prepared with unique molecular identifiers. TCRdb analysed the PCR reads with MiXCR anew, one entry per CDR3 protein. Seen here are around 76,000 distinct CDR3 sequences, 15% to 20% observed once, and the top ten hold less than 60%. The sample consisted of PBMCs, mostly from graft donor cells, taken 360 days after TCRalphabeta/CD19-depleted stem cell transplant. The receptors come from a male patient aged 2-10 years who had a stem cell transplant for acute lymphoblastic leukemia, so the T cells may come from the graft donor.

This clonotype was seen a handful of times. The rearrangement joins TRBV11-1 to TRBJ2-3; 8 bases are a match to TRBD2. After removal of 5 bases from V and 2 bases from J, the junction contained 6 bases not matched to a gene. Looked up from germline, CDR1 is SGHAT and CDR2 is FQDESV (reference sequence). This CDR3 is built from 15 residues. CDR3 bases: TGTGCCAGCAGCACCCGACTAGCGAACACAGATACGCAGTATTTT. Translating it yields CASSTRLANTDTQYF.

V and J are TRBV12-3 or TRBV12-4 and TRBJ2-1, with TRBD2 identical over 10 bases. The length of the CDR3 is 17 residues. The junction had 12 bases not matched to a gene; V was cut back by 3 bases and J by 7 bases. The CDR3 here is CASSLVGSGRGVNEQFF. The CDR3 nucleotides are TGTGCCAGCAGTTTGGTAGGGAGCGGGAGGGGGGTTAATGAGCAGTTCTTC.

This clonotype was recorded at least ten times. The chain carries TRBV11-3 and TRBJ2-1, with 7 nucleotides matching TRBD2. With 6 bases clipped from V and 5 bases from J, the junction kept 7 bases outside the gene matches. The germline V gene has CDR1 SGHNT and CDR2 YENEEA. This CDR3 comprises 14 residues. CDR3 in DNA: TGTGCCAGCAGTATGGTAGCGGGTAACAATGAGCAGTTCTTC. Amino acids: CASSMVAGNNEQFF.

This clonotype was detected a few times. The chain combines TRBV4-1 with TRBJ2-5; TRBD2 aligns across 10 bases. Trimming at V came to 2 bases and at J to 3 bases, leaving 3 bases not matched to a gene. Germline V CDR1 and CDR2: MGHRA, YSYEKL. The CDR3 totals 15 residues. CDR3 amino acids: CASSQLAGVKETQYF. CDR3 nucleotides: TGCGCCAGCAGCCAACTAGCGGGAGTTAAAGAGACCCAGTACTTC.

The chain combines TRBV5-6 with TRBJ1-2; possibly TRBD1 for D (5 bases). There are 14 residues in the CDR3. Trimming took off 5 bases at V and 2 bases at J, with 13 bases between the two ends. Germline assignment: CDR1 SGHDT and CDR2 YYEEEE. This CDR3 reads CASRSTRGNYGYTF. Here the CDR3 DNA reads TGTGCCAGCAGATCCACGCGGGGGAACTATGGCTACACCTTC.

This clonotype was detected a few times. The gene calls are TRBV5-1 and TRBJ2-3, with 7 bases matching TRBD2. The CDR3 loop spans 15 amino acids. The V gene's germline CDR1 is SGHRS and CDR2 YFSETQ. With 0 bases clipped from V and 4 bases from J, the junction kept 5 bases outside the gene matches. CDR3 DNA sequence: TGCGCCAGCAGCTTGGCCAGGACTAGTTCAGATACGCAGTATTTT. Translating it yields CASSLARTSSDTQYF. The full variable domain, completed using reference TRBV5-1 and TRBJ2-3, is KAGVTQTPRYLIKTRGQQVTLSCSPISGHRSVSWYQQTPGQGLQFLFEYFSETQRNKGNFPGRFSGRQFSNSRSEMNVSTLELGDSALYLCASSLARTSSDTQYFGPGTRLTVL.

The rearrangement uses TRBV5-5 and TRBJ2-2, with TRBD2 matching over 10 bases. Germline-derived CDR1 and CDR2 are SGHKS and YYEKEE (reference sequence). The CDR3 consists of 18 residues. J was trimmed by 1 base and V by 6 bases; bases with no gene match: 12. CDR3 protein: CASNLGLAALKNTGELFF. The CDR3 DNA reads as TGTGCCAGCAATTTAGGACTAGCGGCCCTCAAGAACACCGGGGAGCTGTTTTTT.

This clonotype was counted ten times or more. The chain employs TRBV7-9 and TRBJ2-5, with D tentatively TRBD1 (6 bases). This CDR3 is 15 amino acids long. V dropped 6 bases and J dropped 5 bases, with 19 bases sitting between them. CDR1 and CDR2 from the germline V gene are SEHNR and FQNEAQ (reference sequence). The CDR3, as DNA: TGTGCCAGCAGTCATCTCGGGACAATGACGGAGACCCAGTACTTC. This sequence encodes CASSHLGTMTETQYF.

This clonotype was observed a few times. The chain is built from TRBV12-3 or TRBV12-4 and TRBJ2-5; the match to TRBD1 covers 7 bases. The length of the CDR3 is 14 residues. V lost 6 bases and J lost 3; bases outside the gene matches: 7. CDR3 bases: TGTGCCAGCAGAAAGGGACAGCTCAAAGAGACCCAGTACTTC. This codes for CASRKGQLKETQYF.

This clonotype was picked up a small number of times. This chain joins TRBV7-9 and TRBJ2-2; D unresolved. From germline, CDR1 is SEHNR and CDR2 FQNEAQ (reference sequence). The CDR3 contains 13 residues. V was pared by 3 bases and J by 4 bases, with 6 bases between. CDR3 sequence: CASSFRITGELFF. The CDR3 nucleotides are TGTGCCAGCAGCTTTAGAATCACCGGGGAGCTGTTTTTT.

The chain couples TRBV5-1 to TRBJ2-7, with 12 bases identical to TRBD2. After removal of 4 bases from V and 8 bases from J, the junction contained 4 bases not matched to a gene. This CDR3 has 13 residues. CDR1 SGHRS and CDR2 YFSETQ come from the germline V gene. Here the CDR3 DNA reads TGCGCCAGCAGCGGAACTAGCGGGAGGCAGCAGTACTTC. It translates to CASSGTSGRQQYF. The entire variable domain, with the rest obtained from reference TRBV5-1 and TRBJ2-7, is as follows: KAGVTQTPRYLIKTRGQQVTLSCSPISGHRSVSWYQQTPGQGLQFLFEYFSETQRNKGNFPGRFSGRQFSNSRSEMNVSTLELGDSALYLCASSGTSGRQQYFGPGTRLTVT.

This clonotype was counted only a few times. This chain uses TRBV5-6 with TRBJ1-5; 8 nucleotides agree with TRBD1. CDR1 and CDR2 from the germline V gene are SGHDT and YYEEEE. The CDR3 spans 16 residues. Trimming took 4 bases from V and 5 from J; bases not matched to a gene: 11. CDR3 in amino acids: CASSPWTGNLHQPQHF. CDR3 nucleotide sequence: TGTGCCAGCAGCCCCTGGACAGGGAATCTGCATCAGCCCCAGCATTTT.

Concerning this clonotype itself: At one boundary the junction diverges from the germline segment, which might be a read error. The chain recombines TRBV4-1 with TRBJ1-2; the D is unclear. This CDR3 region has 11 residues. Germline CDR1 reads MGHRA; CDR2 reads YSYEKL. The CDR3 DNA sequence: TGCGCCAGCAGCCAAGACGGGCAGCGAGGCTTC. This gives the protein CASSQDGQRGF.

This clonotype was detected only a few times. The gene calls are TRBV20-1 and TRBJ2-1; D uncertain. The germline gives CDR1 DFQATT, CDR2 SNEGSKA (reference sequence). The CDR3 runs 14 residues. V lost 1 base to trimming and J lost 0 bases, with 7 bases between them. As DNA, the CDR3 is TGCAGTGCTAGAGTTAAAAGCTCCTACAATGAGCAGTTCTTC. Its translation: CSARVKSSYNEQFF.

The chain combines TRBV3-1 with TRBJ1-1; 9 bases line up with TRBD1. With 1 base clipped from V and 4 bases from J, the junction kept 4 bases outside the gene matches. This CDR3 has 15 residues. Germline V CDR1 and CDR2: LGHDT, YNNKEL (reference sequence). The CDR3 sequence: CASSQATGGVTEAFF. The CDR3 DNA reads as TGTGCCAGCAGCCAAGCTACAGGGGGCGTCACTGAAGCTTTCTTT. The complete variable domain, with remaining parts taken from reference TRBV3-1 and TRBJ1-1, reads DTAVSQTPKYLVTQMGNDKSIKCEQNLGHDTMYWYKQDSKKFLKIMFSYNNKELIINETVPNRFSPKSPDKAHLNLHINSLELGDSAVYFCASSQATGGVTEAFFGQGTRLTVV.

This clonotype was recorded a few times. CDR3 nucleotides: TGTGCCAGCAGATCACAGGGATGGCTGGGGTATGGCTACACCTTC. It encodes CASRSQGWLGYGYTF. This chain joins TRBV27 and TRBJ1-2, with D possibly matching TRBD1 (6 bases). Germline V CDR1 and CDR2: MNHEY, SMNVEV (reference sequence). With 6 bases removed from V and 5 bases from J, the gap between germline ends came to 19 bases. This CDR3 is built from 15 residues.

This clonotype has a count of ten or more. V and J are TRBV12-3 or TRBV12-4 and TRBJ2-5; 10 nucleotides match TRBD1. Losses at the gene ends were 6 bases for V and 4 bases for J; bases not matched to a gene: 2. This CDR3 has 13 amino acids. DNA for the CDR3: TGTGCCAGCAGATGGACAGGGGGAGAGACCCAGTACTTC. Residues: CASRWTGGETQYF.

This chain links TRBV12-3 or TRBV12-4 with TRBJ2-7; 9 positions agree with TRBD2. The CDR3 is 13 residues long. After removal of 1 base from V and 12 bases from J, the junction contained 7 bases not matched to a gene. CDR3 loop: CASSLGLAEILYF. The CDR3 nucleotides read TGTGCCAGCAGTTTAGGACTAGCGGAGATCTTGTACTTC.

The gene calls are TRBV12-3 or TRBV12-4 and TRBJ2-1; 11 positions match TRBD2. CDR3 length: 15 residues. The V and J ends lost 10 bases and 2 bases, in that order; junction bases with no gene match: 7. The CDR3 DNA is TGTGCCACCACACCACTAGCGGGAGCCTACAATGAGCAGTTCTTC. Its protein product is CATTPLAGAYNEQFF.

The V gene is TRBV11-1, the J gene TRBJ2-6, with 8 bases matching TRBD2. CDR1 is SGHAT and CDR2 is FQDESV in the germline V gene (reference sequence). The V gene end was trimmed by 5 bases and the J gene end by 0 bases; junction bases not matched to a gene: 12. The CDR3 length is 19 residues. In DNA form, the CDR3 reads TGTGCCAGCAGCCTCGTTGCGGGGGGTAAGGGCTCTGGGGCCAACGTCCTGACTTTC. Encoded protein: CASSLVAGGKGSGANVLTF.

The sample holds many counts of this clonotype. This chain uses TRBV6-6 with TRBJ1-6; 9 positions match TRBD1. The CDR3 length is 14 residues. V was pared by 4 bases and J by 9 bases, with 4 bases of the junction left unmatched. Per the germline V gene, CDR1 is MNHNY and CDR2 is SVGAGI (reference sequence). The CDR3, as DNA: TGTGCCAGCAGTTCGGACAGGGGCGGTTCACCCCTCCACTTT. Encoded protein: CASSSDRGGSPLHF.

The rearrangement uses TRBV10-3 and TRBJ2-7; TRBD2 matches 9 bases. The V gene end was trimmed by 7 bases and the J gene end by 0 bases; junction bases not matched to a gene: 4. Germline V gene sequence: CDR1 ENHRY, CDR2 SYGVKD. This CDR3 spans 14 amino acids. Written as DNA, the CDR3 is TGTGCCATCAACGGAGCGGGAGGCTCCTACGAGCAGTACTTC. Residues: CAINGAGGSYEQYF.

This chain connects TRBV28 to TRBJ2-7; 7 bases are shared with TRBD1. Germline V gene sequence: CDR1 MDHEN, CDR2 SYDVKM. Trimming removed 5 bases from V and 5 bases from J; junction bases left unmatched: 9. This CDR3 region has 14 residues. The CDR3, as DNA: TGTGCCAGCAGTCTACCCGACAGGGTCCACGAGCAGTACTTC. Amino acid sequence: CASSLPDRVHEQYF.

In this sample, this clonotype turned up a few times. The chain has TRBV6-5 and TRBJ2-1; 7 nucleotides match TRBD2. The CDR3 totals 17 residues. V dropped 5 bases and J dropped 2; count of bases not matched to a gene: 12. The germline gives CDR1 MNHEY, CDR2 SVGAGI. The CDR3 spells CASSTPGLAATYNEQFF. The CDR3 region has the DNA TGTGCCAGCAGTACCCCGGGGCTAGCGGCAACCTACAATGAGCAGTTCTTC.

The genes are TRBV7-9 and TRBJ2-7, with D hard to call. The V end was cut by 5 bases, the J end by 2 bases, with 16 bases between. This CDR3 comprises 15 residues. CDR1 and CDR2 (germline): SEHNR, FQNEAQ (reference sequence). Written as DNA, the CDR3 is TGTGCCAGCAGCAAAGAAGGCTTCCGGACCTACGAGCAGTACTTC. It yields the protein CASSKEGFRTYEQYF.

In this sample, this clonotype turned up many times. The chain joins TRBV7-6 to TRBJ2-7; D possibly corresponds to TRBD2 (7 bases). The germline gives CDR1 SGHVS, CDR2 FNYEAQ. This CDR3 region has 15 residues. Trimming removed 0 bases from V and 3 bases from J, with 12 bases in between. CDR3 nucleotide sequence: TGTGCCAGCAGCTTAGCTGTAGGGGGGGGCTACGAGCAGTACTTC. Amino acid sequence: CASSLAVGGGYEQYF.

This chain uses TRBV24-1 with TRBJ2-1; TRBD1 matches 10 bases. The CDR3 extends over 15 amino acids. V gave up 5 bases and J gave up 7 bases; unmatched junction bases: 7. Germline V gene data show CDR1 as KGHDR and CDR2 as SFDVKD. For the CDR3, the DNA is TGTGCCACCAGTGTGGGGGGACAGGGGTGGAATGAGCAGTTCTTC. Translation gives CATSVGGQGWNEQFF.